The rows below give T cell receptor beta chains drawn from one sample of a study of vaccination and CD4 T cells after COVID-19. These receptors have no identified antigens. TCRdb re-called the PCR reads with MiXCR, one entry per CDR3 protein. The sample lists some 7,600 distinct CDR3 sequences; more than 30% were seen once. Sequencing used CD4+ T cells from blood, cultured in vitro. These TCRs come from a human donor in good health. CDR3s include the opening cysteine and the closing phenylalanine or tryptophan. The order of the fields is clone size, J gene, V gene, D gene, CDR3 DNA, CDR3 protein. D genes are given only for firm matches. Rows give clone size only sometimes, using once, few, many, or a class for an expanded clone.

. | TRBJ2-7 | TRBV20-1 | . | TGCAGTGCTAGAGCCCCACTGCTCTACGAGCAGTACTTC | CSARAPLLYEQYF
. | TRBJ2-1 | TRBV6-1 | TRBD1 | TGTGCCAGCGATCCCGGGACAGGGTCTTGGAATGAGCAGTTCTTC | CASDPGTGSWNEQFF
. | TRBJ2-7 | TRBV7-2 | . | TGTGCCAGCAGCTTCCTCGCAGGGTACTACGAGCAGTACTTC | CASSFLAGYYEQYF
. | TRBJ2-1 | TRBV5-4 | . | TGTGCCAGCGAGGGTCGGACGGGTCAATACAATGAGCAGTTCTTC | CASEGRTGQYNEQFF
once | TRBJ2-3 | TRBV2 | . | TGTGCCAGCAGTGAACGGACCAGGCCGTATTTT | CASSERTRPYF
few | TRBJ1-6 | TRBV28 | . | TGTGCCAGCAGAGACAGCTCCTATAATTCACCCCTCCACTTT | CASRDSSYNSPLHF
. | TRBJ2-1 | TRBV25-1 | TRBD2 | TGTGCCAGCAGTGAGGGACTAGCGGGAAGGAATGAGCAGTTCTTC | CASSEGLAGRNEQFF
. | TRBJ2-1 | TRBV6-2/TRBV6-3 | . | TGTGCCAGCGCGACGAGCTCCTACAATGAGCAGTTCTTC | CASATSSYNEQFF
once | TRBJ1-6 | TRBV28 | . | TGTGCCGGGGGATCGTCCTATAATTCACCCCTCCACTTT | CAGGSSYNSPLHF
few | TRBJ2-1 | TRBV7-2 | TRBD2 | TGTGCCAGCAGCTTTAGCACTAGCGGATACAATGAGCAGTTCTTC | CASSFSTSGYNEQFF
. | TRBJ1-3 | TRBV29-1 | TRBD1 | TGCAGCGTTGAGTGGACAGGGTCTGGAAACACCATATATTTT | CSVEWTGSGNTIYF
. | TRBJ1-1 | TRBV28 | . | TGTGCCAGCAGCCCCCTGGCAGGAGGAGTCACTGAAGCTTTCTTT | CASSPLAGGVTEAFF
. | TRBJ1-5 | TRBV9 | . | TGTGCCAGCAGCGCCGGGGCGCTTGGCAATCAGCCCCAGCATTTT | CASSAGALGNQPQHF
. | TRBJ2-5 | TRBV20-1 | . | TGCAGTGCTCACACGTGGGGGGAACCCTACCAAGAGACCCAGTACTTC | CSAHTWGEPYQETQYF
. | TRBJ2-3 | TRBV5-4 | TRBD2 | TGTGCCAGCAGCTTGGAGACTAGCAGGAAGCAGTATTTT | CASSLETSRKQYF
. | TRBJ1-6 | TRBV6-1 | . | TGTGCCGCCACCCCTGAGCCAAGGGCCTATAATTCACCCCTCCACTTT | CAATPEPRAYNSPLHF
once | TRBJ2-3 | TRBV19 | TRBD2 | TGTGCCAGCCGACTAGCGGGGGCTGATACGCAGTATTTT | CASRLAGADTQYF
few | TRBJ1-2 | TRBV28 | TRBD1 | TGTGCCAGCAGACTAAGACAGGGGGCTCCCGACTATGGCTACACCTTC | CASRLRQGAPDYGYTF
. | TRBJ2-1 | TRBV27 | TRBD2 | TGTGCCAGCAGTTCCTCGACTAGCGGGGGACCCTACAATGAGCAGTTCTTC | CASSSSTSGGPYNEQFF
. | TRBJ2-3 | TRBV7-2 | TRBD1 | TGCGCCAGCAGCCAAGACCCGACAGGGGTAGATACGCAGTATTTT | CASSQDPTGVDTQYF
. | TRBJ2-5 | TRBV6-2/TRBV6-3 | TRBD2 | TGTGCCAGCAGGGGCATTAGCGGGGGCCAAGAGACCCAGTACTTC | CASRGISGGQETQYF
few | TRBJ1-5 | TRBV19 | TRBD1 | TGTGCCAGTAGCACTACAGGGGCGAGCAATCAGCCCCAGCATTTT | CASSTTGASNQPQHF
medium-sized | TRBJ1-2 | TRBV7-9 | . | TGTGCCAGCAGCTTAGATGTCTCTGGCTACACCTTC | CASSLDVSGYTF
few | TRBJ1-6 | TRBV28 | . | TGTGCCAGCAGTTCGAGGTCACCCCTCCACTTT | CASSSRSPLHF
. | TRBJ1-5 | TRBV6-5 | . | TGTGCCAGCAGTTGGGGGGGACTAGGCAATCAGCCCCAGCATTTT | CASSWGGLGNQPQHF
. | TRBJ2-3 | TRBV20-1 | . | TGCAGTGCTAGCACGGCGGTTTTGGATACGCAGTATTTT | CSASTAVLDTQYF
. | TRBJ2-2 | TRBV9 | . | TGTGCCAGCAGCGCATCCCCAGACACCGGGGAGCTGTTTTTT | CASSASPDTGELFF
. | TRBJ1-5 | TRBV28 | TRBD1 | TGTGCCAGCAGTTTCTTACAGGGGGACCAGCCCCAGCATTTT | CASSFLQGDQPQHF
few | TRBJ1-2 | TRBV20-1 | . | TGCAGTGCTAGAGATCAGAGGGGTTCGATCTATGGCTACACCTTC | CSARDQRGSIYGYTF
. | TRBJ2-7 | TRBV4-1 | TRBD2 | TGCGCCAGCAGTCTGGCGGGACTAGCGGGAGGGTTATACTACGAGCAGTACTTC | CASSLAGLAGGLYYEQYF
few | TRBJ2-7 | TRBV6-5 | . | TGTGCCAGCAGTTACTCGACAGACTACGAGCAGTACTTC | CASSYSTDYEQYF
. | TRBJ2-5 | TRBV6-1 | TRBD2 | TGTGCCAGCGATTCGGGACTAGCGGACCAAGAGACCCAGTACTTC | CASDSGLADQETQYF
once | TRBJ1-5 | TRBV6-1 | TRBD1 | TGTGCCACCCGAACGGACACCCCCGGACAGGGCAATCAGCCCCAGCATTTT | CATRTDTPGQGNQPQHF